This T cell receptor beta chain derives from a study of T cell changes during pregnancy in multiple sclerosis. The protocol was immunoSEQ multiplex PCR, while the TCRdb copy is restricted to in-frame clones and leaves out a portion. The sample contains 35,000 to 45,000 clones, approximately 92% of which appear only once. The CDR3 spans 14 residues. J was trimmed by 4 bases and V by 6 bases; bases with no gene match: 5. Germline V gene sequence: CDR1 MNHEY, CDR2 SMNVEV (reference sequence). The TCR sequence derives from a female donor with multiple sclerosis, enrolled in a pregnancy study. The sequencing used CD4+ T cells from peripheral blood mononuclear cells, collected in the third trimester of pregnancy. The chain has TRBV27 and TRBJ2-7; 11 nucleotides match TRBD2. CDR3 DNA: TGTGCCAGCAGCTCGGGGACTAGCGGTTACGAGCAGTACTTC. It specifies CASSSGTSGYEQYF.